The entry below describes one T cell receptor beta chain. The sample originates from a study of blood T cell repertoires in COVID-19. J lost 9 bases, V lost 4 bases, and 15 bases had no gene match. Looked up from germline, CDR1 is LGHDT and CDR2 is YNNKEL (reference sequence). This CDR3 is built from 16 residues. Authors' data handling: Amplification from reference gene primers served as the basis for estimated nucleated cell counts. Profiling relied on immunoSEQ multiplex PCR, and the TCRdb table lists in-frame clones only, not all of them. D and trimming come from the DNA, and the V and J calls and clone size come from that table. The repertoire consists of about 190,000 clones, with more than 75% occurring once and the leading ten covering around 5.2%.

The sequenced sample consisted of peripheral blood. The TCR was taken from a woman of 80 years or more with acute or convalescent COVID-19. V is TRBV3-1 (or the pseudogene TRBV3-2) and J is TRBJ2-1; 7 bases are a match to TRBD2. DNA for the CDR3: TGTGCCAGCAGCCCTTGGGCGGGAGAAGAGAGTGGTGAGCAGTTCTTC. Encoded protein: CASSPWAGEESGEQFF.